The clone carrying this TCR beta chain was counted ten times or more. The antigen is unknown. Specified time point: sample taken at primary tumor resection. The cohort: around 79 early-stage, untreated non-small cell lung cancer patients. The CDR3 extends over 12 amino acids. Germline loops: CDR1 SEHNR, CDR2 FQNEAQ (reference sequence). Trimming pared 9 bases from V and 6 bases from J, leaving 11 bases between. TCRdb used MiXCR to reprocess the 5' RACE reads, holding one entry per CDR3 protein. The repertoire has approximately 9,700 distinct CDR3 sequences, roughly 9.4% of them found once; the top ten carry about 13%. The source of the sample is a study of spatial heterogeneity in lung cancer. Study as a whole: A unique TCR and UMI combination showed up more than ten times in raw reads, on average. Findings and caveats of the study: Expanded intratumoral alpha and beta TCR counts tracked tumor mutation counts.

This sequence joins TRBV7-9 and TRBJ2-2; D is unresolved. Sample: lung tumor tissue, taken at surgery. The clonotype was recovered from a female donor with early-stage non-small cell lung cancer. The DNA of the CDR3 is TGTGCCAGGGCCAACCGAGCCGGGGAGCTGTTTTTT. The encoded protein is CARANRAGELFF. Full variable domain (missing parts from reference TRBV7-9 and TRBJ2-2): DTGVSQNPRHKITKRGQNVTFRCDPISEHNRLYWYRQTLGQGPEFLTYFQNEAQLEKSRLLSDRFSAERPKGSFSTLEIQRTEQGDSAMYLCARANRAGELFFGEGSRLTVL.